Below are 30 T cell receptor beta chains sequenced from a single sample in a study of blood T cell repertoires in COVID-19. Some clones are missing from TCRdb's copy, which holds only in-frame ones; the method was immunoSEQ multiplex PCR. Among some 80,000 clones listed, over 75% were seen once. Sequencing was done on a sample of peripheral blood. The source of these receptors is a man at least 80 years old with acute or convalescent COVID-19.

This chain uses TRBV3-1 (or the pseudogene TRBV3-2) with TRBJ1-5; 7 bases match TRBD1. V lost 4 bases, J lost 7 bases, and 4 bases stayed unmatched. The CDR3 runs 13 residues. From germline, CDR1 is LGHDT and CDR2 YNNKEL (reference sequence). The CDR3 reads CASSPGQTQPQHF. DNA of the CDR3: TGTGCCAGCAGCCCGGGACAGACCCAGCCCCAGCATTTT.

V is TRBV6-1 and J is TRBJ1-1; D not resolved. This CDR3 has 17 residues. The germline V gene has CDR1 MNHNS and CDR2 SASEGT. Between the trimmed V and J ends, which lost 0 bases and 2 bases, there was a span of 16 bases. The DNA for the CDR3 is TGTGCCAGCAGTGAAGCGCCCCTCACTCGGGTAAACACTGAAGCTTTCTTT. It encodes CASSEAPLTRVNTEAFF.

V is TRBV27 and J is TRBJ1-5; D ambiguous. The V gene's germline CDR1 is MNHEY and CDR2 SMNVEV (reference sequence). V lost 2 bases and J lost 4, with 9 bases in between. This CDR3 has 14 residues. CDR3 region: CASSLGRFNQPQHF. In DNA, the CDR3 is TGTGCCAGCAGTTTAGGCAGGTTTAATCAGCCCCAGCATTTT.

The rearrangement uses TRBV5-1 and TRBJ2-3, with TRBD2 matching over 12 bases. In germline, CDR1 is SGHRS, CDR2 YFSETQ. Trimming cost V 4 bases and J 1 base; bases outside gene matches: 1. The CDR3 runs to 15 residues. The CDR3 reads CASSRLAGGTDTQYF. DNA of the CDR3: TGCGCCAGCAGCCGACTAGCGGGGGGCACAGATACGCAGTATTTT.

This clone occurred once. This rearrangement joins TRBV28 to TRBJ2-3; D perhaps matches TRBD2 (6 bases). V dropped 2 bases and J dropped 0 bases, with 9 bases sitting between them. This CDR3 comprises 15 residues. Germline V lookup: CDR1 MDHEN, CDR2 SYDVKM. CDR3 bases: TGTGCCAGCAGTTTACCGGGACTTAGCACAGATACGCAGTATTTT. Its translation: CASSLPGLSTDTQYF.

This chain joins TRBV5-3 and TRBJ1-5, with 9 positions matching TRBD1. TRBV5-3 is filed as an ORF, its function uncertain. The V gene end was trimmed by 7 bases and the J gene end by 5 bases; junction bases not matched to a gene: 10. The CDR3 extends over 15 amino acids. The CDR3 region has the DNA TGTGCCAGAGGTGGGGGGACAGGGTTTGATCAGCCCCAGCATTTT. This gives the protein CARGGGTGFDQPQHF.

This chain joins TRBV19 and TRBJ2-7; 7 nucleotides line up with TRBD1. V was clipped by 4 bases and J by 7 bases; unmatched bases: 4. The germline V gene encodes CDR1 LNHDA and CDR2 SQIVND (reference sequence). This CDR3 region has 12 residues. CDR3 residues: CASSTSGGEQYF. In DNA, the CDR3 is TGTGCCAGTAGTACTTCAGGGGGAGAGCAGTACTTC.

CDR3 sequence reads: CASSRAGADTEAFF. The CDR3 DNA is TGTGCCAGCTCACGGGCAGGGGCGGACACTGAAGCTTTCTTT. The chain has TRBV18 and TRBJ1-1; possible D gene TRBD1, 6 bases. Germline V gene sequence: CDR1 KGHSH, CDR2 LQKENI. Trimming cost V 4 bases and J 3 bases, with 12 bases left between them. There are 14 residues in the CDR3.

The CDR3 protein is CASSSGQYYEQYF. As DNA, the CDR3 is TGTGCCAGCAGCTCGGGACAATACTACGAGCAGTACTTC. The chain uses TRBV12-3 or TRBV12-4 and TRBJ2-7; possible D gene TRBD1, 6 bases. Trimming removed 6 bases from V and 3 bases from J, with 12 bases in between. The CDR3 loop spans 13 amino acids.

Of note for this clone: The same CDR3 also results from other DNA sequences found in this sample. This chain links TRBV5-5 with TRBJ1-6; 8 bases align to TRBD1. There are 14 residues in the CDR3. The germline V gene has CDR1 SGHKS and CDR2 YYEKEE (reference sequence). The V segment lost 4 bases and the J segment 9 bases; nucleotides outside the gene matches: 6. The chain's CDR3 is CASSLQGARSPLHF. The CDR3 bases are TGTGCCAGCAGCCTCCAGGGGGCGCGTTCACCCCTCCACTTT.

This clone was recorded only once. The chain carries TRBV11-1 and TRBJ2-5; 12 bases fit TRBD1. This CDR3 is built from 16 residues. Germline CDR1 SGHAT, CDR2 FQDESV (reference sequence). After removal of 5 bases from V and 4 bases from J, the junction contained 8 bases not matched to a gene. The CDR3 region has the DNA TGTGCCAGCAGCGCCCGGGACAGGGGGCCGGGAGAGACCCAGTACTTC. Encoded protein: CASSARDRGPGETQYF.

The chain employs TRBV5-1 and TRBJ2-1, with D hard to call. The CDR3 runs to 12 residues. Germline CDR1 and CDR2: SGHRS and YFSETQ. Between the trimmed V and J ends, which lost 4 bases and 6 bases, there was a span of 8 bases. This CDR3 is CASSTGSNEQFF. The CDR3, as DNA: TGCGCCAGCAGCACCGGTAGCAATGAGCAGTTCTTC. Looking up the rest from reference TRBV5-1 and TRBJ2-1 gives the full variable domain: KAGVTQTPRYLIKTRGQQVTLSCSPISGHRSVSWYQQTPGQGLQFLFEYFSETQRNKGNFPGRFSGRQFSNSRSEMNVSTLELGDSALYLCASSTGSNEQFFGPGTRLTVL.

This chain uses TRBV15 with TRBJ1-2; TRBD1 matches 7 bases. This CDR3 region has 15 residues. Germline CDR1 reads LNHNV; CDR2 reads YYDKDF (reference sequence). The J segment lost 13 bases and the V segment lost 0 bases, leaving 14 bases of the junction unmatched. The CDR3 DNA follows: TGTGCCACCAGCAGAGATACCGGGACAGCCCCTATGGGCACCTTC. Protein sequence: CATSRDTGTAPMGTF.

CDR3: CASSPPAGGSGYTF. The CDR3 DNA reads TGCGCCAGCAGCCCTCCGGCAGGGGGCAGTGGCTACACCTTC. This rearrangement joins TRBV5-1 to TRBJ1-2, with 8 bases lining up with TRBD1. The CDR3 has 14 amino acids. Trimming at V came to 4 bases and at J to 7 bases, leaving 9 bases not matched to a gene. CDR1 and CDR2 (germline): SGHRS, YFSETQ.

This sequence joins TRBV6-5 and TRBJ1-6; D remains unclear. Germline V gene lookup returns CDR1 MNHEY and CDR2 SVGAGI. V dropped 2 bases and J dropped 9 bases, with 11 bases sitting between them. The CDR3 has 14 amino acids. The CDR3 nucleotides read TGTGCCAGCAGTTACGCACACCTAGGTTCACCCCTCCACTTT. Its protein is CASSYAHLGSPLHF.

The V gene is TRBV5-5, the J gene TRBJ1-1; 8 bases match TRBD1. Trimming cost V 0 bases and J 2 bases; bases outside gene matches: 6. The germline V gene has CDR1 SGHKS and CDR2 YYEKEE (reference sequence). The CDR3 covers 16 residues. In DNA, the CDR3 is TGTGCCAGCAGCTTGGGCCCGGGGACAGGTAACACTGAAGCTTTCTTT. The encoded protein is CASSLGPGTGNTEAFF.

The J gene is TRBJ1-2, the V gene TRBV3-1 (or the pseudogene TRBV3-2); the D gene is possibly TRBD1 (6 bases). The V end lost 5 bases, the J end lost 2 bases, and 18 bases lay between the germline ends. CDR1 is LGHDT and CDR2 is YNNKEL in the germline V gene (reference sequence). The CDR3 contains 16 residues. The CDR3 loop reads CASSFLNRENNYGYTF. The CDR3 DNA is TGTGCCAGCAGCTTCCTAAACAGGGAAAACAACTATGGCTACACCTTC.

This CDR3 reads CASSLRLAEQETQYF. In nucleotides, the CDR3 is TGTGCCAGCAGCTTAAGACTAGCGGAGCAAGAGACCCAGTACTTC. V and J are TRBV7-9 and TRBJ2-5; TRBD2 agrees at 9 bases. The length of the CDR3 is 15 residues. With V trimmed by 2 bases and J by 2 bases, 3 bases remained unmatched. From germline, CDR1 is SEHNR and CDR2 FQNEAQ (reference sequence).

CDR3 sequence (DNA): TGTGCCAGCAGCGACAGGGCAGGCCTCCAAGAGACCCAGTACTTC. Its protein product is CASSDRAGLQETQYF. The chain joins TRBV7-9 to TRBJ2-5, with 7 nucleotides matching TRBD1. The CDR3 totals 15 residues. V lost 5 bases to trimming and J lost 1 base; unmatched junction nucleotides: 7. The germline gives CDR1 SEHNR, CDR2 FQNEAQ (reference sequence).

The chain recombines TRBV6-5 with TRBJ1-2; 10 positions agree with TRBD1. Germline assignment: CDR1 MNHEY and CDR2 SVGAGI. Losses at the gene ends were 2 bases for V and 5 bases for J; bases not matched to a gene: 5. The CDR3 loop spans 15 amino acids. This CDR3 reads CASSYERDRGYGYTF. CDR3 DNA sequence: TGTGCCAGCAGTTACGAGAGGGACAGGGGATATGGCTACACCTTC.

The rearrangement links TRBV7-3 to TRBJ2-3, with D possibly matching TRBD2 (5 bases). V was clipped by 3 bases and J by 2 bases, with 12 bases between them. The CDR3 runs 15 residues. Germline lookup yields CDR1 SGHTA and CDR2 FQGTGA. CDR3 bases: TGTGCCAGCAGCTTTGGACTCGATATCACAGATACGCAGTATTTT. It yields the protein CASSFGLDITDTQYF.

This chain links TRBV6-6 with TRBJ1-1; D possibly corresponds to TRBD1 (6 bases). Germline V CDR1 and CDR2: MNHNY, SVGAGI (reference sequence). The CDR3 has 14 residues. V dropped 5 bases and J dropped 0 bases, with 10 bases sitting between them. CDR3 sequence reads: CASSHRDMNTEAFF. CDR3 coding DNA: TGTGCCAGCAGTCACAGGGACATGAACACTGAAGCTTTCTTT.

This clone was seen a few times. V usage is TRBV5-1 and J usage is TRBJ1-1, with TRBD1 identical over 11 bases. The germline gives CDR1 SGHRS, CDR2 YFSETQ. The CDR3 loop spans 16 amino acids. The ends lost 0 bases at V and 2 bases at J; junction bases unmatched: 3. CDR3 DNA sequence: TGCGCCAGCAGCTTGGAGGACAGGGGGCTTAACACTGAAGCTTTCTTT. This sequence encodes CASSLEDRGLNTEAFF.

This chain connects TRBV7-9 to TRBJ1-1; D unresolved. V was cut by 6 bases and J by 5 bases, with 16 bases left in between. The CDR3 has 14 residues. The V gene's germline CDR1 is SEHNR and CDR2 FQNEAQ (reference sequence). The CDR3 coding sequence is TGTGCCAGCAGTCCGGAGGGAGGACTGACTGAAGCTTTCTTT. Protein product: CASSPEGGLTEAFF.

The chain carries TRBV6-5 and TRBJ1-3; maybe TRBD1 (5 bases). With 7 bases removed from V and 4 bases from J, the gap between germline ends came to 17 bases. Germline loops: CDR1 MNHEY, CDR2 SVGAGI. The CDR3 loop spans 15 amino acids. As DNA, the CDR3 is TGTGCCAGCACCCGAGCAGGGTCATTGGGAAACACCATATATTTT. This sequence encodes CASTRAGSLGNTIYF.

This clone was recorded once. The chain is built from TRBV14 and TRBJ2-5, with 8 nucleotides matching TRBD1. This CDR3 contains 15 residues. CDR1 is SGHDN and CDR2 is FVKESK in the germline V gene. V trimming: 4 bases; J trimming: 5 bases; junction bases outside the gene matches: 9. CDR3 loop: CASSRASGGRETQYF. Written as DNA, the CDR3 is TGTGCCAGCAGCCGGGCTTCAGGGGGCCGGGAGACCCAGTACTTC.

The rearrangement uses TRBV3-1 (or the pseudogene TRBV3-2) and TRBJ2-5; 8 bases line up with TRBD1. Germline assignment: CDR1 LGHDT and CDR2 YNNKEL (reference sequence). The CDR3 is made up of 13 amino acids. V gave up 3 bases and J gave up 5 bases; unmatched junction bases: 2. CDR3 nucleotide sequence: TGTGCCAGCAGCCAGACAGGGGTGGAGACCCAGTACTTC. This translates into CASSQTGVETQYF.

This sequence joins TRBV2 and TRBJ1-6; D might be TRBD1 (6 bases). This CDR3 contains 17 residues. Germline V lookup: CDR1 SNHLY, CDR2 FYNNEI. The V and J ends lost 5 bases and 0 bases respectively, with 14 bases between them. The CDR3 nucleotides read TGTGCCAGCAGTTCGACAGGAGGAGGCTCCTATAATTCACCCCTCCACTTT. Translation: CASSSTGGGSYNSPLHF.

This sequence joins TRBV18 and TRBJ2-2, with D possibly being TRBD2 (5 bases). Germline CDR1 KGHSH, CDR2 LQKENI. The V and J ends lost 5 bases and 5 bases respectively, with 21 bases between them. The CDR3 is 17 residues long. The CDR3 reads CASSSRGPAIKTGELFF. Here the CDR3 DNA reads TGTGCCAGCTCAAGTAGAGGGCCGGCGATAAAGACCGGGGAGCTGTTTTTT. The whole variable domain, filled in from reference TRBV18 and TRBJ2-2, reads NAGVMQNPRHLVRRRGQEARLRCSPMKGHSHVYWYRQLPEEGLKFMVYLQKENIIDESGMPKERFSAEFPKEGPSILRIQQVVRGDSAAYFCASSSRGPAIKTGELFFGEGSRLTVL.

The chain employs TRBV11-2 and TRBJ1-4; the match to TRBD1 covers 9 bases. Per the germline V gene, CDR1 is SGHAT and CDR2 is FQNNGV. Losses at the gene ends were 7 bases for V and 6 bases for J; bases not matched to a gene: 6. This CDR3 comprises 14 residues. The CDR3 protein is CASTRGTGHEKLFF. As DNA, the CDR3 is TGTGCCAGCACCCGGGGGACAGGGCATGAAAAACTGTTTTTT.